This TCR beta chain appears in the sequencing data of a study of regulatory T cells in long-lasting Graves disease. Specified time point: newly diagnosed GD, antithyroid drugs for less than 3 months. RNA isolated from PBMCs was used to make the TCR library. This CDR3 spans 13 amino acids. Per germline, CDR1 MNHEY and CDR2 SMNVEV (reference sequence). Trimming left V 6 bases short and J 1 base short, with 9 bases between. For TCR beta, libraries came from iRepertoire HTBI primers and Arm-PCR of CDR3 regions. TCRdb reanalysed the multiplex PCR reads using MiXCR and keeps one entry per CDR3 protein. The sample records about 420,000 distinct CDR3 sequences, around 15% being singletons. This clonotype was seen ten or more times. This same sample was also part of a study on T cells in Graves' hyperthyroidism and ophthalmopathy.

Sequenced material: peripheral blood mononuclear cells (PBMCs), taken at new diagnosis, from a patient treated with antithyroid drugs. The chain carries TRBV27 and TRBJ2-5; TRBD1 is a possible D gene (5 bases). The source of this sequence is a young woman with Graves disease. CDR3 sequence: CASSWTLQETQYF. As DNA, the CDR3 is TGTGCCAGCAGCTGGACACTCCAAGAGACCCAGTACTTC.